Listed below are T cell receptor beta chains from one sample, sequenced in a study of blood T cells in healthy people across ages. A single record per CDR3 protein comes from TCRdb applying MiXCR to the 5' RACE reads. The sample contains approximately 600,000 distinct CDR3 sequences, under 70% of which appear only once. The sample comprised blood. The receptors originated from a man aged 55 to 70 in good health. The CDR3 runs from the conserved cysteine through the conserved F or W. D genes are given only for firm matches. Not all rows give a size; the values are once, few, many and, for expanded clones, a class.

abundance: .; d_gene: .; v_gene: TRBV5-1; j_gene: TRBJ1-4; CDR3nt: TGCGCCAGCACCCTAAGCCTTCAGGATGAAAAACTGTTTTTT; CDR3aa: CASTLSLQDEKLFF
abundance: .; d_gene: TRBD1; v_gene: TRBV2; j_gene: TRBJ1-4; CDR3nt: TGTGCCAGCAGAAAGCAGGGGGCCGATGAAAAACTGTTTTTT; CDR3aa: CASRKQGADEKLFF
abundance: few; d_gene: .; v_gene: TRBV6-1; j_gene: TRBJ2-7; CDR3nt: .; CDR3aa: CASSTSEQQSYEQYF
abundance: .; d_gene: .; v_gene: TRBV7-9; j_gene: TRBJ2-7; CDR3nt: TGTGCCAGCAGCCAACTCGTGGGTTACGAGCAGTACTTC; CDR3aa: CASSQLVGYEQYF
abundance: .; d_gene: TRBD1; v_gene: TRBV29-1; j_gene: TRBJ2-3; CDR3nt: TGCAGCGTTTTCGCAGGGGGCTCAGATACGCAGTATTTT; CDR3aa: CSVFAGGSDTQYF
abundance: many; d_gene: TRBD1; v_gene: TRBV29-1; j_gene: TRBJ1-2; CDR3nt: TGCAGCGCGACAGGGGGCTATGGCTACACCTTC; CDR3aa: CSATGGYGYTF
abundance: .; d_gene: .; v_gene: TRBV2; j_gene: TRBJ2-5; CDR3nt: TGTGCCAGCAGCACCAACCAAGGTACCCAAGAGACCCAGTACTTC; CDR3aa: CASSTNQGTQETQYF
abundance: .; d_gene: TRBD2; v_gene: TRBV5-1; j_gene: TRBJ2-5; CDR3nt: TGCGCCAGCAGCCGAGGACTAGCGGAAGAAGAGACCCAGTACTTC; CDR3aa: CASSRGLAEEETQYF
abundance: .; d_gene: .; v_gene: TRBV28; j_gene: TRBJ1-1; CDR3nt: TGTGCCACTACGTCCGGGGGGAACACTGAAGCTTTCTTT; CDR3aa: CATTSGGNTEAFF
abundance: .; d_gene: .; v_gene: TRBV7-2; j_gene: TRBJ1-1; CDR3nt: TGTGCCAGCACCTACACGACCACCATGAACACTGAAGCTTTCTTT; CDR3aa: CASTYTTTMNTEAFF
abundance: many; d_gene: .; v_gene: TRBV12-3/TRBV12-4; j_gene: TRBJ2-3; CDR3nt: TGTGCCAGCAGTTTTGGGGGGGGCGCAGATATGCAGTATTTT; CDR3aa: CASSFGGGADMQYF
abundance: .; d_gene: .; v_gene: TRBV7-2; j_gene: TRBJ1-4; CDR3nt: TGTGCCAGCAGCCTTACATTCCAGGAAAAACTGTTTTTT; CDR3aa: CASSLTFQEKLFF
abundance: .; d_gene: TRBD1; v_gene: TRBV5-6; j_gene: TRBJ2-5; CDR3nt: TGTGCCAGCAGCAAGAAGACAGGGACACCCCAAGAGACCCAGTACTTC; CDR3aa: CASSKKTGTPQETQYF
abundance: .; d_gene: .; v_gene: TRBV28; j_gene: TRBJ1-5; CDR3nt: TGTGCCACACTAAAACCACCTAATCAGCCCCAGCATTTT; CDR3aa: CATLKPPNQPQHF
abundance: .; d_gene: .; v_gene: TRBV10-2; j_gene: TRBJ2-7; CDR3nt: TGCGCCAGCAGTGACCCCGGGGGCTACGAGCAGTACTTC; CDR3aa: CASSDPGGYEQYF
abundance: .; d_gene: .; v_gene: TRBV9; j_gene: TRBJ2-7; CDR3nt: TGTGCCAGCAGCGCCGGAAATATCAATGAGCAGTACTTC; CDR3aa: CASSAGNINEQYF
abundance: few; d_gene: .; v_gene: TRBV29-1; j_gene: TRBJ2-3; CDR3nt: TGCAGCGTTGATCTTGGCCGGAGCACAGATACGCAGTATTTT; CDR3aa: CSVDLGRSTDTQYF
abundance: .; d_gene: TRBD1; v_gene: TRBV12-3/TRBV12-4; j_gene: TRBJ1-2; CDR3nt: TGTGCCAGCAAATGGACAGGGGGCGTCTATGGCTACACCTTC; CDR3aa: CASKWTGGVYGYTF
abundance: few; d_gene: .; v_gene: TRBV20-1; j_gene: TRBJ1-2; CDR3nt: TGCAGTGCTAGAGTACCAACCGGGACCGAGAAGAGTGGCTACACCTTC; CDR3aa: CSARVPTGTEKSGYTF
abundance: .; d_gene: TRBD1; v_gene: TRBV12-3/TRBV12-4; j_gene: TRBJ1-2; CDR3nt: TGTGCCAGCAGCCCGCTCGGGACAGGGGGATTCTATGGCTACACCTTC; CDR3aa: CASSPLGTGGFYGYTF
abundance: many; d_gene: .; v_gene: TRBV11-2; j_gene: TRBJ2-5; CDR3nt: TGTGCCAGCAGCCCCGGGACGGGTAAAGAGACCCAGTACTTC; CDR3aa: CASSPGTGKETQYF
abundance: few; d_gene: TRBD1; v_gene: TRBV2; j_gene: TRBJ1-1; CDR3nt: TGTGCCAGCAGTGGACAGGGCGCTGAAGCTTTCTTT; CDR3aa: CASSGQGAEAFF
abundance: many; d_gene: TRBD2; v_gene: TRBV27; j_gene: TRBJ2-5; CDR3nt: TGTGCCAGCAGCCCTGGGACTACCCTAGGGGAGACCCAGTACTTC; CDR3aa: CASSPGTTLGETQYF
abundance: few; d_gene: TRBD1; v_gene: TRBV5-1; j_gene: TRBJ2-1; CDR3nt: TGCGCCAGCAGTTGGGGACAGGGTGGGTTGAATGAGCAGTTCTTC; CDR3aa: CASSWGQGGLNEQFF
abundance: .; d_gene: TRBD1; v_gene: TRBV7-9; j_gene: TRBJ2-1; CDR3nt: TGTGCCAGCATCGCAGGGACAGGGGAGGGTGAGCAGTTCTTC; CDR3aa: CASIAGTGEGEQFF
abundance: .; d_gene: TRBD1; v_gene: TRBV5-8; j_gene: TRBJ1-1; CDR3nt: TGTGCCAGCAGCTTGGTGGGGACAGGGTTGGGCACTGAAGTTTTCTTT; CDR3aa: CASSLVGTGLGTEVFF
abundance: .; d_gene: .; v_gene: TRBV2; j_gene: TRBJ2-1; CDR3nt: TGTGCCAGCAGGGACAATGGGGAGACCCAGTTCTTC; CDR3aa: CASRDNGETQFF
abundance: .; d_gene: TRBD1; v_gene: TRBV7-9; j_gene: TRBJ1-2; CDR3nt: TGTGCCAGCAGCTTAGGAACCGGACAGGGGCTCGGGGGCTACACCTTC; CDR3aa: CASSLGTGQGLGGYTF
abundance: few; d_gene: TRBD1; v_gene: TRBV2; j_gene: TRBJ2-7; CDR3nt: TGTGCCAGCAGTGAAGGGGGACAGGGGGTGGACGAGCAGTACTTC; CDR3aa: CASSEGGQGVDEQYF
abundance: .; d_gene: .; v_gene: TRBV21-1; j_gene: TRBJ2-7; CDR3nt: TGTGCCAGCAGCAAAGTCGAGCCCCGGAATCCCTACGAGCAGTACTTC; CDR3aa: CASSKVEPRNPYEQYF
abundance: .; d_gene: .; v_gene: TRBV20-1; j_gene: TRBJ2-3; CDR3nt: TGCAGTGCAGCTCCGGGAACCAGCACAGATACGCAGTATTTT; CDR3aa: CSAAPGTSTDTQYF
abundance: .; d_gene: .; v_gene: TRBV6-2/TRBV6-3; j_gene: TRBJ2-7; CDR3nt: TGTGCCAGCGGGGCTGACTCCTACGAGCAGTACTTC; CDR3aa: CASGADSYEQYF
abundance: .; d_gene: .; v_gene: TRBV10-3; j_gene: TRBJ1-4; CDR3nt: TGTGCCATCAGTGAGCGGGGGATTAATGAAAAACTGTTTTTT; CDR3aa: CAISERGINEKLFF
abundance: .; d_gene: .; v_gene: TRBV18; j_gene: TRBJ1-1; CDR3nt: TGTGCCAACTCACCAGAGGCGGACGCACGGAACACTGAAGCTTTCTTT; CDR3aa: CANSPEADARNTEAFF
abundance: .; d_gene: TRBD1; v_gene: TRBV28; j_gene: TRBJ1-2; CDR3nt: TGTGCCAGCAGTTTAAGGGGGACAGGGATAATCTATGGCTACACCTTC; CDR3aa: CASSLRGTGIIYGYTF
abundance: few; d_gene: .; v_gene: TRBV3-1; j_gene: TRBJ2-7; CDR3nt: TGTGCCAGCAGCTCCCTCGCTGTCAGGGACGAGCAGTACTTC; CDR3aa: CASSSLAVRDEQYF
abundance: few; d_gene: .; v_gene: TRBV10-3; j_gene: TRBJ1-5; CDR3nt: TGTGCCATCGGCGTAGGCGGTCAGCCCCAGCATTTT; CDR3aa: CAIGVGGQPQHF
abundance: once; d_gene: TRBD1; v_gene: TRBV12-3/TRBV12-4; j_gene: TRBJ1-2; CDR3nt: TGTGCCAGCCTAGGACAGGGCCCACCCTATGGCTACACCTTC; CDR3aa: CASLGQGPPYGYTF
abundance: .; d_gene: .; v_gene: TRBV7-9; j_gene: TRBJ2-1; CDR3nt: TGTGCCAGCAGCGCGGGGGGAGGGGGCCATGAGCAGTTCTTC; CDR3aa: CASSAGGGGHEQFF
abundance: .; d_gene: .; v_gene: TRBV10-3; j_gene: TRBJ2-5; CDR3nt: TGTGCCATCAGTGACGGGCAAAGGGGTGGCGAGACCCAGTACTTC; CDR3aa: CAISDGQRGGETQYF
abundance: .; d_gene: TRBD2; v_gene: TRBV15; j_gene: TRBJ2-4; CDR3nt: TGTGCCACCAGCAGTGCGGGGGTCGCGCAGTACTTC; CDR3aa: CATSSAGVAQYF
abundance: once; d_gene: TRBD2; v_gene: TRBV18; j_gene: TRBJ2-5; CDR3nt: TGTGCCAGCTCCCCCACCGGGACTAGCGGGGTCACGAAGGAGACCCAGTACTTC; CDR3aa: CASSPTGTSGVTKETQYF
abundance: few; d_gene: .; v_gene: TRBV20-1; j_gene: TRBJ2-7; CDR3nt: TGCAGTGCTAGAGATAAAGGCGGCGACTACGAGCAGTACTTC; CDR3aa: CSARDKGGDYEQYF
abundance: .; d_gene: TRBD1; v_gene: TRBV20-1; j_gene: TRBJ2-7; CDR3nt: TGCAGTGCTAGCGTTAGGGACAGGGGTTTCCACGAGCAGTACTTC; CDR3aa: CSASVRDRGFHEQYF
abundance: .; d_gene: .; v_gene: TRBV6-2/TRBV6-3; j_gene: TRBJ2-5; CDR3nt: TGTGCCAGCAGTTACTCTGGCCAGCCCTACAATGAGCAGTACTTC; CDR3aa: CASSYSGQPYNEQYF
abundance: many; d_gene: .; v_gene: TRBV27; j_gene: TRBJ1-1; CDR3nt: TGTGCCAGCAGTTTAGCCCCGACGGTAAACACTGAAGCTTTCTTT; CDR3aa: CASSLAPTVNTEAFF
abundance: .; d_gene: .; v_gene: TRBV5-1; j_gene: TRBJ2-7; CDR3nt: TGCGCCAGCAGCTTGTACGGTAGGGGGAACGAGCAGTACTTC; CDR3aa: CASSLYGRGNEQYF
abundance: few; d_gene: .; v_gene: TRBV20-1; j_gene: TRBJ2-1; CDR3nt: TGCAGTGCTATGTACAATGAGCAGTTCTTC; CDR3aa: CSAMYNEQFF
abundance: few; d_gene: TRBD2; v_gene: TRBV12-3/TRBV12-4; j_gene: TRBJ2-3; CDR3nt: TGTGCCAGCAGCCGGGGCGGGGCGGGGGGTCTCTTACTCACAGATACGCAGTATTTT; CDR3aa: CASSRGGAGGLLLTDTQYF
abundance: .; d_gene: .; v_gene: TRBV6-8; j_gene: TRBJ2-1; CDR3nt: TGTGCCAGCAGTTTCCCCTCAAGGGCCTCCTACAATGAGCAGTTCTTC; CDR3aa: CASSFPSRASYNEQFF
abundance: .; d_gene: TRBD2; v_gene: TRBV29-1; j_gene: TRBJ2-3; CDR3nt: TGCAGCGTTGAGGCGGGAGCGTCCGAAGATACGCAGTATTTT; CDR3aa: CSVEAGASEDTQYF
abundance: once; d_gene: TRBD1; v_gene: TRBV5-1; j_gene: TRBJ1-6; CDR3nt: TGCGCCAGCAGCCTTACTGGGACAGTCAATTCACCCCTCCACTTT; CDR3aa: CASSLTGTVNSPLHF
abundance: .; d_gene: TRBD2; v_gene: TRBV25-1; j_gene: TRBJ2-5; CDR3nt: TGTGCCAGCCAAAGCATGCTAGCGGGGGGTAGGAAAGAGACCCAGTACTTC; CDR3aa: CASQSMLAGGRKETQYF
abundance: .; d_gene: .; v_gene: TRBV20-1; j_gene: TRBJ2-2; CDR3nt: TGCAGTGCTAGAAATCCTCCACGAGTGGAGCTGTTTTTT; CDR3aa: CSARNPPRVELFF